This entry concerns a single T cell receptor beta chain. Germline-derived CDR1 and CDR2 are PRHDT and FYEKMQ (reference sequence). This CDR3 spans 16 amino acids. Trimming cost V 5 bases and J 3 bases; bases outside gene matches: 11. Assay: immunoSEQ multiplex PCR; the TCRdb copy retains only in-frame clones and omits some. This sample yields tens of thousands of clones, of which around 77% are seen a single time; over 20% belongs to the top ten. This sample is drawn from a study of OX40 agonist ivuxolimab in advanced cancers. On the study more broadly: Ivuxolimab, an agonistic anti-OX40 (CD134) antibody, was given to patients.

Blood was sampled at baseline, cycle 4 day 1, and cycle 7 day 1. The sequence came from an adult with an advanced solid tumor such as melanoma, head and neck, liver or kidney cancer. The chain joins TRBV13 to TRBJ2-5, with 8 bases that match TRBD2. The sequences come from CD4+ or CD8+ T cells sorted from blood, collected in a trial of the OX40 agonist ivuxolimab. The CDR3 DNA reads TGTGCCAGCAGCATAAACCCGGGACTAGGGGAAGAGACCCAGTACTTC. Translating gives CASSINPGLGEETQYF. Together with reference TRBV13 and TRBJ2-5, the CDR3 gives the full variable domain: AAGVIQSPRHLIKEKRETATLKCYPIPRHDTVYWYQQGPGQDPQFLISFYEKMQSDKGSIPDRFSAQQFSDYHSELNMSSLELGDSALYFCASSINPGLGEETQYFGPGTRLLVL.